These 19 T cell receptor beta chains were all obtained from the same sample, sequenced in a study of blood T cell repertoires in COVID-19. TCRdb's table, derived via immunoSEQ multiplex PCR, lists solely in-frame clones and lacks some. The sample holds around 180,000 clones, approximately 83% seen once. The sample was peripheral blood. All receptors come from a human donor with active or convalescent COVID-19. The donor label of this sample is uncertain.

The chain carries TRBV7-2 and TRBJ2-3; TRBD2 is a possible D gene (6 bases). The V end was cut by 3 bases, the J end by 3 bases, with 16 bases between. The CDR3 contains 16 residues. CDR1 is SGHTA and CDR2 is FQGNSA in the germline V gene. CDR3 loop: CASSLGRGSPTDTQYF. The CDR3 nucleotides are TGTGCCAGCAGCTTGGGGCGGGGAAGCCCAACAGATACGCAGTATTTT.

This chain links TRBV6-2 or TRBV6-3 with TRBJ1-5; the match to TRBD1 covers 12 bases. The CDR3 covers 15 residues. V trimming: 2 bases; J trimming: 7 bases; junction bases outside the gene matches: 3. Germline V gene sequence: CDR1 MNHEY, CDR2 SVGEGT. DNA of the CDR3: TGTGCCAGCAGTTACGGGACAGGGGGCGGGCAGCCCCAGCATTTT. Translation: CASSYGTGGGQPQHF.

This rearrangement joins TRBV7-8 to TRBJ2-7; possibly TRBD1 for D (5 bases). The CDR3 consists of 12 residues. Trimming shortened V by 5 bases and J by 5 bases, and 10 bases separated the two germline ends. Germline CDR1 and CDR2: SGHVS and FQNEAQ. This CDR3 is CASSHDSNEQYF. The CDR3, as DNA: TGTGCCAGCAGCCATGACAGTAACGAGCAGTACTTC.

V is TRBV6-5 and J is TRBJ2-7; D may be TRBD1 (5 bases). V lost 6 bases and J lost 1, with 16 bases in between. The CDR3 covers 15 residues. CDR1 MNHEY and CDR2 SVGAGI come from the germline V gene. DNA for the CDR3: TGTGCCAGCAGCCACGCGCAGGGAAGGTCCTACGAGCAGTACTTC. Translated, it gives CASSHAQGRSYEQYF.

J is TRBJ2-1 and V is TRBV5-4; D is possibly TRBD1 or TRBD2 (9 bases each). The CDR3 is 19 residues long. The germline V gene has CDR1 SGHNT and CDR2 YYREEE (reference sequence). Trimming took off 2 bases at V and 4 bases at J, with 25 bases between the two ends. CDR3 sequence (DNA): TGTGCCAGCAGCTTAACAGGGGGCAAAAGCGGGAGGAGGTACAATGAGCAGTTCTTC. Translated, it gives CASSLTGGKSGRRYNEQFF.

V and J are TRBV6-5 and TRBJ2-5; 9 bases align to TRBD2. V was clipped by 6 bases and J by 2 bases; unmatched bases: 4. This CDR3 region has 14 residues. CDR1 and CDR2 from the germline V gene are MNHEY and SVGAGI. The CDR3 DNA follows: TGTGCCAGCAGACCGACTAGCGGACAAGAGACCCAGTACTTC. Residues: CASRPTSGQETQYF.

The chain links TRBV5-4 to TRBJ2-1, with 9 bases fitting TRBD2. CDR1 and CDR2 (germline): SGHNT, YYREEE (reference sequence). There are 18 residues in the CDR3. The J segment lost 2 bases and the V segment lost 6 bases, leaving 15 bases of the junction unmatched. The CDR3 here is CASTLGGSGRVPYNEQFF. CDR3 sequence (DNA): TGTGCCAGCACCCTGGGGGGTAGCGGGAGAGTACCCTACAATGAGCAGTTCTTC.

This clone was seen once. The chain links TRBV27 to TRBJ1-2; tentative D call: TRBD1 (6 bases). CDR1 is MNHEY and CDR2 is SMNVEV in the germline V gene (reference sequence). V was trimmed by 5 bases and J by 6 bases, leaving 13 bases between them. The CDR3 extends over 13 amino acids. The CDR3 is CASSPGTFHGYTF. CDR3 nucleotides: TGTGCCAGCAGTCCCGGGACATTCCATGGCTACACCTTC.

J is TRBJ1-2 and V is TRBV6-2 or TRBV6-3; TRBD1 matches at 9 bases. The germline V gene has CDR1 MNHEY and CDR2 SVGEGT. This CDR3 spans 17 amino acids. After removal of 4 bases from V and 8 bases from J, the junction contained 17 bases not matched to a gene. This CDR3 is CASSSAGQGPSSWGYTF. The CDR3 nucleotides read TGTGCCAGCAGTTCTGCCGGACAGGGGCCCTCCTCATGGGGCTACACCTTC.

The gene calls are TRBV7-6 and TRBJ1-1; no clear D gene. Per the germline V gene, CDR1 is SGHVS and CDR2 is FNYEAQ. The CDR3 runs to 13 residues. Between the trimmed V and J ends, which lost 1 base and 1 base, there was a span of 4 bases. CDR3 DNA sequence: TGTGCCAGCAGCTTAGGTCAGAACACTGAAGCTTTCTTT. Encoded protein: CASSLGQNTEAFF. Together with reference TRBV7-6 and TRBJ1-1, the CDR3 gives the full variable domain: GAGVSQSPRYKVTKRGQDVALRCDPISGHVSLYWYRQALGQGPEFLTYFNYEAQQDKSGLPNDRFSAERPEGSISTLTIQRTEQRDSAMYRCASSLGQNTEAFFGQGTRLTVV.

This clone came up a few times. The chain couples TRBV3-1 (or the pseudogene TRBV3-2) to TRBJ1-1; 7 nucleotides align to TRBD1. Per the germline V gene, CDR1 is LGHDT and CDR2 is YNNKEL (reference sequence). The J segment lost 9 bases and the V segment lost 4 bases, leaving 14 bases of the junction unmatched. The CDR3 contains 15 residues. The CDR3 DNA reads TGTGCCAGCAGCCGCCGACAGGGAGGAACACTGAAAGCTTTCTTT. Its protein is CASSRRQGGTLKAFF.

The chain recombines TRBV9 with TRBJ2-7; 11 nucleotides agree with TRBD2. V lost 0 bases and J lost 6; bases outside the gene matches: 5. The CDR3 consists of 15 residues. Per the germline V gene, CDR1 is SGDLS and CDR2 is YYNGEE. CDR3 nucleotide sequence: TGTGCCAGCAGCGTAGCCGGGACTAGCGGCGTCGAGCAGTACTTC. Protein: CASSVAGTSGVEQYF.

The chain recombines TRBV27 with TRBJ2-7; TRBD2 agrees at 8 bases. The CDR3 is 16 residues long. Germline values: CDR1 MNHEY, CDR2 SMNVEV (reference sequence). With V trimmed by 5 bases and J by 0 bases, 9 bases remained unmatched. The CDR3 DNA is TGTGCCAGCAGTGGTCTAGCGGGCGGTACCTCCTACGAGCAGTACTTC. Encoded protein: CASSGLAGGTSYEQYF.

Only a few counts were recorded for this clone. V is TRBV19 and J is TRBJ2-5, with 7 bases identical to TRBD2. V lost 5 bases and J lost 4; bases outside the gene matches: 4. This CDR3 is built from 13 residues. Germline CDR1 reads LNHDA; CDR2 reads SQIVND (reference sequence). CDR3 residues: CASSDTSAETQYF. For the CDR3, the DNA is TGTGCCAGTAGTGATACTAGCGCAGAGACCCAGTACTTC.

V usage is TRBV28 and J usage is TRBJ1-2, with D hard to call. CDR3 length equals 15 residues. The germline V gene encodes CDR1 MDHEN and CDR2 SYDVKM. V was clipped by 3 bases and J by 4 bases, with 15 bases between them. Here the CDR3 reads CASSFAQTASYGYTF. The DNA for the CDR3 is TGTGCCAGCAGTTTTGCACAGACGGCTTCCTATGGCTACACCTTC.

V and J are TRBV27 and TRBJ1-5; 8 positions match TRBD1. Trimming removed 5 bases from V and 7 bases from J; junction bases left unmatched: 7. The CDR3 covers 14 residues. Germline CDR1 MNHEY, CDR2 SMNVEV (reference sequence). CDR3 protein: CASSPRQGNQPQHF. CDR3 nucleotides: TGTGCCAGCAGTCCCCGACAGGGGAACCAGCCCCAGCATTTT.

The chain joins TRBV28 to TRBJ2-1; maybe TRBD1 (6 bases). CDR1 and CDR2 from the germline V gene are MDHEN and SYDVKM. The CDR3 is 13 residues long. V lost 6 bases and J 5 bases, leaving 11 bases between the germline ends. In DNA form, the CDR3 reads TGTGCCAGCAGGTCACAGGGCGACAATGAGCAGTTCTTC. It is translated as CASRSQGDNEQFF.

Notes on this clone: This specimen includes other DNA sequences encoding the same CDR3. The genes are TRBV3-1 (or the pseudogene TRBV3-2) and TRBJ2-5; D gene uncertain. CDR1 LGHDT and CDR2 YNNKEL come from the germline V gene (reference sequence). Trimming shortened V by 1 base and J by 5 bases, and 5 bases separated the two germline ends. This CDR3 comprises 12 residues. The CDR3 DNA is TGTGCCAGCAGCCAAGCCGGGGAGACCCAGTACTTC. This encodes CASSQAGETQYF.

The table lists this clone with a count of one. The chain links TRBV5-1 to TRBJ2-2, with a tentative D call TRBD2 (6 bases). V was shortened by 7 bases and J by 1 base, with 14 bases between the two germline ends. This CDR3 has 15 amino acids. From germline, CDR1 is SGHRS and CDR2 YFSETQ. This CDR3 is CASRSGVGNTGELFF. CDR3 nucleotide sequence: TGCGCCAGCCGGTCGGGGGTTGGGAACACCGGGGAGCTGTTTTTT.